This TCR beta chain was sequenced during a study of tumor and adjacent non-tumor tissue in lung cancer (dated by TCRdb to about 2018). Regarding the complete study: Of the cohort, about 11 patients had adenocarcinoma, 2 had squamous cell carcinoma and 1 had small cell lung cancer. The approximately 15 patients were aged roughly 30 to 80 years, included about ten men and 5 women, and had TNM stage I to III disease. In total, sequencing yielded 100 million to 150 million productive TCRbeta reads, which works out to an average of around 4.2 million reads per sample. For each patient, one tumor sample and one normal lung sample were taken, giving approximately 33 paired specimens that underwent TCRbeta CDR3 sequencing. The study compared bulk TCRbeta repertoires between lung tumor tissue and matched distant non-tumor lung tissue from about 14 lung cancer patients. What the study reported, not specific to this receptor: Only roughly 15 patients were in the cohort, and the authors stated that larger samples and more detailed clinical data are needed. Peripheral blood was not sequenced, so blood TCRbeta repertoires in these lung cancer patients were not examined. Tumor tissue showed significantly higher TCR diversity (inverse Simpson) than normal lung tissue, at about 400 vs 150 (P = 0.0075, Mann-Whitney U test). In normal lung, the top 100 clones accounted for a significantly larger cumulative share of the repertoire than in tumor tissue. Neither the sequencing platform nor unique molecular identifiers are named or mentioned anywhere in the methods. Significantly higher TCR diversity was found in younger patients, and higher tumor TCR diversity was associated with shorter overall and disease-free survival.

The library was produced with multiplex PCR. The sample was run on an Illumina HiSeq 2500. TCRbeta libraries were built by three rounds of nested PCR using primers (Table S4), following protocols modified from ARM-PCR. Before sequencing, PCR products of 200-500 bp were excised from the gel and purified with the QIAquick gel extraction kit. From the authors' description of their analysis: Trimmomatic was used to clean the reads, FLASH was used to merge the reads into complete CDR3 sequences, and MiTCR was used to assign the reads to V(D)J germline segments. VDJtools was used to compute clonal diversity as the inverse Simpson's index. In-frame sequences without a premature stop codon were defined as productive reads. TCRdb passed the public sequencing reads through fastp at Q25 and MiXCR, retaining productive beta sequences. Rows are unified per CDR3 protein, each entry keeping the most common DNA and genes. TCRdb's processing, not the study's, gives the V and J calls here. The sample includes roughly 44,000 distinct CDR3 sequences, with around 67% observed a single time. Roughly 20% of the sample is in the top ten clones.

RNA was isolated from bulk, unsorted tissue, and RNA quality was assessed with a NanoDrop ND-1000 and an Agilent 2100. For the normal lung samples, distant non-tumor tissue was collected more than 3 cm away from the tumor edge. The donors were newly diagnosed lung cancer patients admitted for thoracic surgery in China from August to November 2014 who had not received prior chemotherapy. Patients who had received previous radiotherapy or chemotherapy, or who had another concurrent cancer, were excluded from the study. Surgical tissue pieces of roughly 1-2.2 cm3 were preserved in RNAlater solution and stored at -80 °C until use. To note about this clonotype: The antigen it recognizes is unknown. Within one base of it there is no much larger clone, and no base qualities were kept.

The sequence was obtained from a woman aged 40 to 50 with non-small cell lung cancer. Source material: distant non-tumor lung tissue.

The DNA reads as follows: TGTGCCAGCAGCGCGGGGGGGGCCACTGAAGCTTTCTTT. It is translated as CASSAGGATEAFF. The V and J genes are TRBV7-9 and TRBJ1-1, with a weak D call of TRBD1 (6 bases match). CDR3 length: 13 amino acids, cysteine to phenylalanine. CDR3 DNA only is kept here, 39 bases in frame from base 1. The CDR1 and CDR2 encoded by the germline V gene (reference sequence) are SEHNR and FQNEAQ. V and J are truncated by 5 bases and 4 bases respectively, leaving an intervening sequence of 11 bases.